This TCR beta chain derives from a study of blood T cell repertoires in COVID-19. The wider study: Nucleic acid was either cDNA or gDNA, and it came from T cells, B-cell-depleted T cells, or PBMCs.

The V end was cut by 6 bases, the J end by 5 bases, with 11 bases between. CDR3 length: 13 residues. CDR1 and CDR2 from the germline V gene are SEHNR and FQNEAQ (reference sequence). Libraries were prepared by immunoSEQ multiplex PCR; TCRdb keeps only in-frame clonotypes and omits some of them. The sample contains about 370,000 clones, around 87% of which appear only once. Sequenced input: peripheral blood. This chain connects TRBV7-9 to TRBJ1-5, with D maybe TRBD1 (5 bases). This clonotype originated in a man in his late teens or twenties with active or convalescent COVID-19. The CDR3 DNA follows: TGTGCCAGCAGTCTCGAAGGGGATCAGCCCCAGCATTTT. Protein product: CASSLEGDQPQHF.